This T cell receptor beta chain originates from a study of T-cell memory formation after mild COVID-19 (dated by TCRdb to the early 2020s). As for the study more broadly: TCR sequence clusters from the two donors were found to be largely donor specific. Two young, previously healthy adult volunteers, one female and one male, were included in the cohort. In two donors, T-cell clones that expanded and contracted after mild COVID-19 were followed by sequencing TCRalpha and TCRbeta repertoires longitudinally.

Ficoll-Paque density gradient centrifugation was the method used to isolate PBMCs. V sheds 2 bases and J sheds 8 bases, leaving 3 bases between their ends. Sequences MNHNY (CDR1) and SVGAGI (CDR2) are obtained from the germline V gene (reference sequence). Inclusive of the bounding cysteine and phenylalanine, the CDR3 is 10 residues long. Only the CDR3 DNA stays, 30 bases, in frame from base 1. Sequenced using an Illumina NovaSeq 6000. Using 5'RACE with constant-segment primers, TCRalpha and TCRbeta cDNA libraries were constructed, with sample barcodes and unique molecular identifiers added in the process. RNA was extracted from every sample with Trizol reagent. Libraries were amplified in two PCR steps, with a second sample barcode and Illumina TruSeq adapters added in the second step. The libraries were sequenced on an Illumina NovaSeq using 2 x 150 bp paired-end reads. Regarding the original processing steps: Reads were demultiplexed and collapsed into UMI-guided consensus sequences with migec v1.2.7. With mixcr v2.1.11, UMI consensuses were aligned to TRA and TRB V and J templates and assembled into clonotypes. Expanded or contracted clonotypes were those called significant by both edgeR and NoisET, with noise models trained on biological replicates. edgeR calls used a false discovery rate-adjusted p below 0.01 and a log2 fold-change threshold of 1. As an exploratory analysis of dynamics, PCA with hierarchical clustering was applied to max-normalized trajectories of the 1000 most abundant clonotypes. Separately sequenced CD4+ and CD8+ repertoires were used to assign the CD4 or CD8 phenotype of responding clones. Clones were called with MiXCR by TCRdb after fastp trimmed the public reads at Q25, and only in-frame beta chains were retained. Each CDR3 protein gets just one entry, which takes the most common genes and DNA from the rows behind it. TCRdb's processing, not the authors' own work, is the source of the V and J calls. The sample table records approximately 430,000 distinct CDR3 sequences; about 22% of these occur just once. The top ten constitute 13% of the sample.

Beyond this particular receptor, the publication reports: The second-wave clones that peaked on day 37 were not confirmed to be SARS-CoV-2 specific. The study included only a couple of mild cases, and larger cohorts that include severe cases with pre-infection samples were judged to be necessary. Balanced CD4/CD8 phenotypes were observed for clones contracting from day 15 to 85, whereas a bias towards CD4+ was observed for a second wave of clones expanding from day 15 to 37. Contracting CD4+ clones appeared mostly in the CM and EM memory subsets, whereas CD8+ clones were enriched in EMRA. Some responding clones were found in pre-infection memory, which suggests that pre-existing cross-reactive memory T cells took part in the SARS-CoV-2 response.

Turning to this clonotype: Its antigen remains undetermined. Per-base quality was not reported, and no clone a single base away is much larger than it.

The chain was built from TRBV6-6 and TRBJ1-2; there is no confident call for the D gene. Sequenced sample: PBMCs or a T cell subset sorted from them (not recorded which). The sequence came from an adult woman who had mild COVID-19 (a few samples of this study predate the infection). The sample titles of this study are shuffled in the database, so cell type and time point are left out; the donor was told from shared clones. The CDR3: CASSYVGYTF. In nucleotides, the sequence is TGTGCCAGCAGTTACGTGGGCTACACCTTC.